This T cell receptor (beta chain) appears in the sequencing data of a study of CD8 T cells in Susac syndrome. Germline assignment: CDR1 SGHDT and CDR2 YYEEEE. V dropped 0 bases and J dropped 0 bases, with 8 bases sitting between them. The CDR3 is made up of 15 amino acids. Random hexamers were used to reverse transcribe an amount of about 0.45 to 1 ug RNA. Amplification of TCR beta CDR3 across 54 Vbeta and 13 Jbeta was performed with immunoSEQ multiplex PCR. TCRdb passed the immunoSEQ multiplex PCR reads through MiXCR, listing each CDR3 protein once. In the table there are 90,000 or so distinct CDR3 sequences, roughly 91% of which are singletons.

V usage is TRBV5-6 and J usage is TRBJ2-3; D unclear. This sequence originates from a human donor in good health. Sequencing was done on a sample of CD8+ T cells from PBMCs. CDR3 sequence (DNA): TGTGCCAGCAGCTTGGGCATCGCTAGCACAGATACGCAGTATTTT. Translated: CASSLGIASTDTQYF.